This T cell receptor (beta chain) is drawn from a study of CD8 T cells in Susac syndrome. Study at large: Susac syndrome patients were untreated, on corticosteroids with some adding intravenous immunoglobulin, or on intravenous immunoglobulin only.

The ends were cut back, 1 base at V and 1 base at J, with 20 bases in the middle. This CDR3 contains 19 residues. Germline lookup yields CDR1 LGHDT and CDR2 YNNKEL (reference sequence). TCR beta sequencing was performed on blood CD8+ and CD4+ T cells. After extraction with the RNeasy kit, roughly 0.45 to 1 ug of the RNA was reverse transcribed using random hexamers. Multiplex immunoSEQ PCR targeted 54 Vbeta and 13 Jbeta TCR beta segments. TCRdb re-called the immunoSEQ multiplex PCR reads through MiXCR, storing one row per CDR3 protein. Of fewer than 150,000 distinct CDR3 sequences in the sample, around 95% are singletons; the top ten hold 0.15% to 0.2%.

The chain links TRBV3-1 to TRBJ1-5, with D uncertain. The TCR originated in a human donor with Susac syndrome. The sequencing input was CD8+ T cells from PBMCs. Here the CDR3 reads CASSQASYITTESNQPQHF. The CDR3 DNA follows: TGTGCCAGCAGCCAAGCCTCCTATATAACGACCGAGAGCAATCAGCCCCAGCATTTT.